These 30 T cell receptor beta chains were sequenced from one sample in a study of cytomegalovirus exposure and HLA in healthy donors. A multiplex PCR was run with 60 Vbeta primers and 13 Jbeta primers. Assay used: immunoSEQ multiplex PCR; TCRdb lists only in-frame clones, some missing. The sample has around 190,000 clones, 74% seen once. Sequenced sample: PBMCs. The receptors were gathered from a woman aged 25 to 45 in good health and CMV-seropositive.

The chain carries TRBV19 and TRBJ2-7; D uncertain. Trimming took 3 bases from V and 2 from J, leaving 11 bases between them. Looked up from germline, CDR1 is LNHDA and CDR2 is SQIVND (reference sequence). The CDR3 is 14 amino acids. CDR3 sequence (DNA): TGTGCCAGTAGTATTGGTCCGAGGCCCTACGAGCAGTACTTC. Translated, it gives CASSIGPRPYEQYF.

The chain has TRBV19 and TRBJ2-1, with D perhaps TRBD1 (6 bases). The CDR3 length is 13 residues. Deletions cut 6 bases from V and 7 bases from J, with 13 bases between. Germline CDR1 and CDR2: LNHDA and SQIVND (reference sequence). CDR3 protein: CASRLNRANEQFF. The DNA of the CDR3 is TGTGCCAGTAGGTTAAACAGGGCGAATGAGCAGTTCTTC.

The J gene is TRBJ2-3, the V gene TRBV7-6, with D possibly matching TRBD1 (6 bases). V lost 4 bases and J 4 bases, leaving 9 bases between the germline ends. Germline-derived CDR1 and CDR2 are SGHVS and FNYEAQ. The CDR3 extends over 13 amino acids. The CDR3 DNA reads as TGTGCCAGCAGCTCCCGACAGGCAGATACGCAGTATTTT. Amino acid sequence: CASSSRQADTQYF.

V usage is TRBV6-1 and J usage is TRBJ2-5, with 8 bases matching TRBD1. The CDR3 runs to 13 residues. Trimming removed 8 bases from V and 1 base from J; junction bases left unmatched: 3. CDR1 is MNHNS and CDR2 is SASEGT in the germline V gene. The CDR3 nucleotides read TGTGCCAGCCAAACAGGGGGCCAAGAGACCCAGTACTTC. This encodes CASQTGGQETQYF.

The chain carries TRBV6-5 and TRBJ1-2; tentative D call: TRBD1 (5 bases). Germline V gene lookup returns CDR1 MNHEY and CDR2 SVGAGI. The V and J ends lost 5 bases and 6 bases respectively, with 13 bases between them. CDR3 length: 13 residues. The chain's CDR3 is CASSAGISNGYTF. CDR3 coding DNA: TGTGCCAGCAGTGCAGGGATTTCAAATGGCTACACCTTC.

Turning to this clone: At one end the junction does not follow the germline gene, possibly because of a read error. V is TRBV23-1 and J is TRBJ1-2, with TRBD1 matching 8 bases. TRBV23-1 carries the ORF label, with uncertain function. This CDR3 is built from 17 residues. The CDR3 coding sequence is TGCGCCAGCACTCAAAAGCGGGACAGGCCGGGAAGCTATGGCTACACCTTC. It specifies CASTQKRDRPGSYGYTF.

This rearrangement joins TRBV28 to TRBJ1-1; no clear D gene. CDR3 length: 14 amino acids. V lost 5 bases and J lost 3, with 13 bases in between. Germline V gives CDR1 MDHEN, CDR2 SYDVKM. DNA of the CDR3: TGTGCCAGCAGTCTACCGACAAGCTACACTGAAGCTTTCTTT. It translates to CASSLPTSYTEAFF.

V is TRBV2 and J is TRBJ2-3, with 7 bases identical to TRBD1. Trimming at V came to 8 bases and at J to 0 bases, leaving 5 bases not matched to a gene. There are 14 residues in the CDR3. In germline, CDR1 is SNHLY, CDR2 FYNNEI. The CDR3 coding sequence is TGTGCCAGCCGGGACAGCGAAAGCACAGATACGCAGTATTTT. Its translation: CASRDSESTDTQYF.

This chain connects TRBV5-6 to TRBJ1-1; D uncertain. With 0 bases removed from V and 6 bases from J, the gap between germline ends came to 9 bases. The CDR3 extends over 13 amino acids. Germline assignment: CDR1 SGHDT and CDR2 YYEEEE. CDR3 coding DNA: TGTGCCAGCAGCTTGGGAACAGCTTCTGAAGCTTTCTTT. It is translated as CASSLGTASEAFF. The full variable domain, rest sourced from reference TRBV5-6 and TRBJ1-1, is DAGVTQSPTHLIKTRGQQVTLRCSPKSGHDTVSWYQQALGQGPQFIFQYYEEEERQRGNFPDRFSGHQFPNYSSELNVNALLLGDSALYLCASSLGTASEAFFGQGTRLTVV.

This chain links TRBV6-1 with TRBJ2-5, with a tentative D call TRBD1 (5 bases). This CDR3 has 14 amino acids. Trimming removed 6 bases from V and 1 base from J, with 12 bases in between. Germline CDR1 is MNHNS and CDR2 is SASEGT. The CDR3 coding sequence is TGTGCCAGCAGCCAGGGCCTGGTCCAAGAGACCCAGTACTTC. It specifies CASSQGLVQETQYF.

This clone was counted a few times. This rearrangement joins TRBV6-4 to TRBJ2-2; D remains unclear. The ends were cut back, 0 bases at V and 3 bases at J, with 5 bases in the middle. The CDR3 covers 14 residues. Germline CDR1 reads MRHNA; CDR2 reads SNTAGT. The CDR3, as DNA: TGTGCCAGCAGTGACTCGACTCACACCGGGGAGCTGTTTTTT. Amino acid sequence: CASSDSTHTGELFF.

This clone showed up just a few times. An end of the junction does not agree with germline; a read error may underlie this. The gene calls are TRBV7-9 and TRBJ1-1; D might be TRBD1 (6 bases). In germline, CDR1 is SEHNR, CDR2 FQNEAQ (reference sequence). The CDR3 is 16 residues long. CDR3 in amino acids: CSSSLGLSGGFTEAFF. For the CDR3, the DNA is TGTTCCAGCAGCTTAGGTCTTTCGGGGGGCTTCACTGAAGCTTTCTTT.

The chain combines TRBV6-1 with TRBJ1-2, with D hard to call. The germline V gene has CDR1 MNHNS and CDR2 SASEGT. This CDR3 has 14 residues. V was trimmed by 6 bases and J by 0 bases, leaving 11 bases between them. CDR3 nucleotide sequence: TGTGCCAGCAGCCTACGGGAGACTAACTATGGCTACACCTTC. It is translated as CASSLRETNYGYTF.

This rearrangement joins TRBV6-6 to TRBJ1-5; 12 positions agree with TRBD1. Germline V lookup: CDR1 MNHNY, CDR2 SVGAGI (reference sequence). The CDR3 loop spans 15 amino acids. V gave up 6 bases and J gave up 6 bases; unmatched junction bases: 6. CDR3 bases: TGTGCCAGCAGACTGGGACAGGGGGCTGTTCAGCCCCAGCATTTT. Translation gives CASRLGQGAVQPQHF.

The chain recombines TRBV28 with TRBJ2-7; no clear D gene. The CDR3 length is 12 residues. Trimming removed 1 base from V and 6 bases from J, with 7 bases in between. Germline assignment: CDR1 MDHEN and CDR2 SYDVKM. CDR3: CASSLLLSEQYF. The CDR3 DNA follows: TGTGCCAGCAGTTTATTATTATCCGAGCAGTACTTC.

The V gene is TRBV4-1, the J gene TRBJ2-7; 9 nucleotides line up with TRBD1. Germline values: CDR1 MGHRA, CDR2 YSYEKL. The ends lost 4 bases at V and 4 bases at J; junction bases unmatched: 5. This CDR3 region has 14 residues. In DNA form, the CDR3 reads TGCGCCAGCAGCCCGCGGACAGGGGCTTACGAGCAGTACTTC. It codes for CASSPRTGAYEQYF.

The rearrangement joins TRBV2 to TRBJ2-1, with 8 bases identical to TRBD1. CDR1 is SNHLY, CDR2 FYNNEI, per germline. The CDR3 contains 13 residues. Trimming at V came to 6 bases and at J to 9 bases, leaving 7 bases not matched to a gene. CDR3 DNA sequence: TGTGCCAGCAGCAGGGACAGGTGGAGTGAGCAGTTCTTC. Residues: CASSRDRWSEQFF.

The chain uses TRBV28 and TRBJ1-3, with a possible D match to TRBD1 (6 bases). The V gene lost 5 bases and the J gene lost 1 base, with 9 bases spanning the gap. The germline gives CDR1 MDHEN, CDR2 SYDVKM. The CDR3 extends over 14 amino acids. The CDR3 DNA reads as TGTGCCAGCAGTCTGACAGGTTCTGGAAACACCATATATTTT. Its translation: CASSLTGSGNTIYF.

This clone turned up a few times. The J gene is TRBJ2-1, the V gene TRBV6-4, with 11 positions matching TRBD2. Germline trimming cut 4 bases from V and 5 bases from J; bases unmatched to any gene: 4. CDR3 size: 15 residues. Germline V gene sequence: CDR1 MRHNA, CDR2 SNTAGT. The CDR3 DNA is TGTGCCAGCAGTGTCCTAGCGGGAGGAAACAATGAGCAGTTCTTC. This gives the protein CASSVLAGGNNEQFF.

This chain links TRBV13 with TRBJ1-1; possibly TRBD1 for D (5 bases). The CDR3 has 11 residues. V shed 4 bases and J shed 11 bases, with 11 bases lying between them. Germline CDR1 and CDR2: PRHDT and FYEKMQ (reference sequence). The CDR3 loop reads CASSSRVPAFF. The CDR3 nucleotides are TGTGCCAGCAGCTCCAGGGTACCGGCTTTCTTT.

This sequence joins TRBV5-1 and TRBJ1-1, with 11 bases aligning to TRBD1. Trimming cost V 4 bases and J 5 bases; bases outside gene matches: 4. The CDR3 spans 14 residues. The germline gives CDR1 SGHRS, CDR2 YFSETQ. CDR3 DNA sequence: TGCGCCAGCAGCCAGGACAGGGGGCTAACTGAAGCTTTCTTT. It is translated as CASSQDRGLTEAFF.

The chain couples TRBV27 to TRBJ2-7; 15 bases line up with TRBD2. The CDR3 runs to 17 residues. The germline V gene has CDR1 MNHEY and CDR2 SMNVEV (reference sequence). Trimming removed 4 bases from V and 5 bases from J; junction bases left unmatched: 9. In nucleotides, the CDR3 is TGTGCCAGCAGTTCGGGACTAGCGGGAGGTCTCCCCAACGAGCAGTACTTC. Amino acid sequence: CASSSGLAGGLPNEQYF.

This clone was seen once. The chain employs TRBV27 and TRBJ1-3, with TRBD1 matching 9 bases. CDR3 length: 16 residues. With 2 bases clipped from V and 3 bases from J, the junction kept 5 bases outside the gene matches. Germline assignment: CDR1 MNHEY and CDR2 SMNVEV (reference sequence). In nucleotides, the CDR3 is TGTGCCAGCAGTTTACGGGGACAGGGAGGTGGAAACACCATATATTTT. It specifies CASSLRGQGGGNTIYF.

V is TRBV19 and J is TRBJ2-1; TRBD2 aligns across 8 bases. Trimming cost V 5 bases and J 6 bases; bases outside gene matches: 9. There are 15 residues in the CDR3. From germline, CDR1 is LNHDA and CDR2 SQIVND (reference sequence). This CDR3 is CASSSGSAGGNEQFF. CDR3 DNA: TGTGCCAGTAGTTCCGGTTCCGCGGGAGGCAATGAGCAGTTCTTC. Complete variable domain (other parts from reference TRBV19 and TRBJ2-1): DGGITQSPKYLFRKEGQNVTLSCEQNLNHDAMYWYRQDPGQGLRLIYYSQIVNDFQKGDIAEGYSVSREKKESFPLTVTSAQKNPTAFYLCASSSGSAGGNEQFFGPGTRLTVL.

V and J are TRBV4-1 and TRBJ2-1, with 7 positions matching TRBD2. J lost 0 bases, V lost 4 bases, and 9 bases had no gene match. The V gene's germline CDR1 is MGHRA and CDR2 YSYEKL. The CDR3 runs 17 residues. The CDR3 region is CASSLRLAESSYNEQFF. In DNA form, the CDR3 reads TGCGCCAGCAGCCTCCGGCTAGCGGAGAGCTCCTACAATGAGCAGTTCTTC.

V usage is TRBV28 and J usage is TRBJ2-3, with TRBD2 matching over 7 bases. Looked up from germline, CDR1 is MDHEN and CDR2 is SYDVKM. This CDR3 is 20 amino acids long. Trimming at V came to 7 bases and at J to 7 bases, leaving 29 bases not matched to a gene. The chain's CDR3 is CASTLGREYRTSRRTNTQYF. CDR3 nucleotides: TGTGCCAGCACCCTTGGGAGGGAATATCGGACCAGCAGGAGGACAAATACGCAGTATTTT.

The V and J genes are TRBV19 and TRBJ2-7; D not certain. CDR3 length: 13 amino acids. V shed 3 bases and J shed 4 bases, with 10 bases lying between them. Germline CDR1 and CDR2: LNHDA and SQIVND (reference sequence). The CDR3 region is CASSIRAYYEQYF. The CDR3, as DNA: TGTGCCAGTAGTATCCGCGCCTATTACGAGCAGTACTTC.

This clone was detected only a few times. The rearrangement joins TRBV25-1 to TRBJ2-2; D is uncertain. Germline V CDR1 and CDR2: MGHDK, SYGVNS. Trimming left V 4 bases short and J 5 bases short, with 11 bases between. CDR3 length: 14 amino acids. Written as DNA, the CDR3 is TGTGCCAGCAGTGGAGGCAGATATACCGGGGAGCTGTTTTTT. It translates to CASSGGRYTGELFF.

This clone was observed a handful of times. The chain is built from TRBV5-6 and TRBJ2-1; weak D call: TRBD2 (5 bases). Trimming pared 4 bases from V and 0 bases from J, leaving 14 bases between. The CDR3 is 16 residues long. Germline CDR1 and CDR2: SGHDT and YYEEEE. CDR3: CASSTRTGSSYNEQFF. In DNA, the CDR3 is TGTGCCAGCAGCACCAGGACTGGGAGCTCCTACAATGAGCAGTTCTTC. Full variable domain (remainder filled in from reference TRBV5-6 and TRBJ2-1): DAGVTQSPTHLIKTRGQQVTLRCSPKSGHDTVSWYQQALGQGPQFIFQYYEEEERQRGNFPDRFSGHQFPNYSSELNVNALLLGDSALYLCASSTRTGSSYNEQFFGPGTRLTVL.

In its sample, this clone was seen a few times. V is TRBV7-2 and J is TRBJ2-2; 14 nucleotides line up with TRBD2. V lost 7 bases to trimming and J lost 5 bases; unmatched junction nucleotides: 3. The CDR3 is 15 amino acids. From germline, CDR1 is SGHTA and CDR2 FQGNSA. CDR3 bases: TGTGCCAGCATCGGGACTAGCGGGAGTACCGGGGAGCTGTTTTTT. It is translated as CASIGTSGSTGELFF.